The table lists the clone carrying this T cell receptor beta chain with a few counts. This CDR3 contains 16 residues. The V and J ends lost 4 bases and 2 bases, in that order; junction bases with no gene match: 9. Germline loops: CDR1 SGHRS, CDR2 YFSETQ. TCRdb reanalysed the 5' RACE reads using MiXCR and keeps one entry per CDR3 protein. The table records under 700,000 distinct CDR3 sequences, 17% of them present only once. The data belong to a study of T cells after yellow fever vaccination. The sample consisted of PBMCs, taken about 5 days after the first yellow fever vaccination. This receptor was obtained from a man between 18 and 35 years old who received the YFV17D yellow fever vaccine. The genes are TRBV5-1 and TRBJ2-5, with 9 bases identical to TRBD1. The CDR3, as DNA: TGCGCCAGCAGCGACGACAGGGGGATGATGCAAGAGACCCAGTACTTC. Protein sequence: CASSDDRGMMQETQYF.